This TCR beta chain comes out of a study of T cell responses to AZD1222 COVID-19 vaccine. Regarding the study as a whole: Just a handful of AZD1222 recipients tested seropositive at baseline. Spike-wide vaccine-associated CD4 TCRs dominated at 160-218 and 743-854.

The repertoire was sequenced with immunoSEQ multiplex PCR; TCRdb's copy has only in-frame clones and lacks some. The data hold about 130,000 clones, with nearly 90% observed a single time. Combined were second doses at about 4 or about 12 weeks. Germline V gene sequence: CDR1 SEHNR, CDR2 FQNEAQ (reference sequence). CDR3 length equals 15 residues. V was clipped by 5 bases and J by 3 bases; unmatched bases: 7. In its sample, this clone was seen a few times. Its target is unknown. The rearrangement uses TRBV7-9 and TRBJ2-7, with 10 bases fitting TRBD1. This receptor was obtained from an adult who received the AZD1222 COVID-19 vaccine. The source was peripheral blood, collected 28 days after the second AZD1222 dose. CDR3 sequence: CASSRGQGVFYEQYF. CDR3 DNA sequence: TGTGCCAGCAGCAGAGGACAGGGGGTTTTCTACGAGCAGTACTTC. Supplemented by reference TRBV7-9 and TRBJ2-7, the full variable domain reads DTGVSQNPRHKITKRGQNVTFRCDPISEHNRLYWYRQTLGQGPEFLTYFQNEAQLEKSRLLSDRFSAERPKGSFSTLEIQRTEQGDSAMYLCASSRGQGVFYEQYFGPGTRLTVT.